This entry lists 31 T cell receptor beta chains sequenced from one sample in a study of identical twins. Each CDR3 protein gets one entry after TCRdb re-called the 5' RACE reads with MiXCR. The sample consists of 450,000 or so distinct CDR3 sequences, over 12% of them appearing once. The same data also contributed to another study, on yellow fever vaccine responses in identical twins.

What was sequenced was CD4+ T cells sorted from blood. These receptors all stem from a woman under 30 in good health.

V and J are TRBV9 and TRBJ1-6, with TRBD1 as a possible D gene (6 bases). Germline assignment: CDR1 SGDLS and CDR2 YYNGEE. This CDR3 comprises 15 residues. V was cut by 3 bases and J by 8 bases, with 15 bases left in between. The CDR3 DNA reads TGTGCCAGCAGCGAGGGGGGCGGTCTGCATTCACCCCTCCACTTT. Protein product: CASSEGGGLHSPLHF.

The rearrangement uses TRBV24-1 and TRBJ2-5; TRBD1 aligns across 9 bases. The germline CDR1 and CDR2 sequences are KGHDR and SFDVKD. The CDR3 spans 16 residues. V shed 2 bases and J 0 bases; nucleotides not matched to a gene: 3. The CDR3 DNA is TGTGCCACCAGTGATTCGACAGGGGGGTACCAAGAGACCCAGTACTTC. It encodes CATSDSTGGYQETQYF.

The chain employs TRBV28 and TRBJ2-7, with 11 bases fitting TRBD2. The V and J ends lost 7 bases and 2 bases, in that order; junction bases with no gene match: 4. Germline V gives CDR1 MDHEN, CDR2 SYDVKM. The CDR3 is made up of 14 amino acids. The CDR3 protein is CASTLAGGAYEQYF. CDR3 DNA sequence: TGTGCCAGCACCCTAGCGGGGGGCGCCTACGAGCAGTACTTC.

This clonotype has just a few counts. The V call is TRBV28, the J call TRBJ2-5; 7 positions agree with TRBD2. V was clipped by 8 bases and J by 4 bases; unmatched bases: 7. The germline V gene has CDR1 MDHEN and CDR2 SYDVKM. The CDR3 sequence is 13 residues long. The CDR3 DNA reads TGTGCCAGCTGTGGCGGGGGAGGAGAGACCCAGTACTTC. Translation gives CASCGGGGETQYF.

This chain joins TRBV18 and TRBJ2-7; D uncertain. The germline V gene encodes CDR1 KGHSH and CDR2 LQKENI. Between the trimmed V and J ends, which lost 0 bases and 0 bases, there was a span of 9 bases. There are 15 residues in the CDR3. The chain's CDR3 is CASSPPNSVSYEQYF. CDR3 sequence (DNA): TGTGCCAGCTCACCACCGAACTCCGTCTCCTACGAGCAGTACTTC.

This chain joins TRBV3-1 and TRBJ2-7; maybe TRBD2 (6 bases). The CDR3 covers 11 residues. V lost 0 bases, J lost 11 bases, and 8 bases lay in between. Germline CDR1 is LGHDT and CDR2 is YNNKEL (reference sequence). CDR3 protein: CASSQDRGKYF. The DNA for the CDR3 is TGTGCCAGCAGCCAAGATCGGGGGAAGTACTTC.

This clonotype occurred a few times. This sequence joins TRBV6-1 and TRBJ2-1, with D possibly being TRBD1 or TRBD2 (5 bases each). Germline V lookup: CDR1 MNHNS, CDR2 SASEGT. The CDR3 sequence is 14 residues long. Trimming took off 2 bases at V and 12 bases at J, with 17 bases between the two ends. This chain's CDR3 is CASSENRGAAGQFF. The CDR3 bases are TGTGCCAGCAGTGAAAATCGAGGGGCGGCGGGGCAGTTCTTC.

This clonotype was counted a few times. The V and J genes are TRBV28 and TRBJ2-7, with D hard to call. Between the trimmed V and J ends, which lost 0 bases and 1 base, there was a span of 10 bases. Germline V CDR1 and CDR2: MDHEN, SYDVKM. This CDR3 has 15 residues. The DNA for the CDR3 is TGTGCCAGCAGTTTATGGGGAAAGGTATCCTACGAGCAGTACTTC. It encodes CASSLWGKVSYEQYF.

The J gene is TRBJ2-1, the V gene TRBV9, with unresolved D. V was trimmed by 0 bases and J by 6 bases, leaving 7 bases between them. The CDR3 totals 13 residues. In germline, CDR1 is SGDLS, CDR2 YYNGEE. The CDR3 DNA reads TGTGCCAGCAGCGTAGCTTACGGCAATGAGCAGTTCTTC. As protein: CASSVAYGNEQFF. Full variable domain (missing parts from reference TRBV9 and TRBJ2-1): DSGVTQTPKHLITATGQRVTLRCSPRSGDLSVYWYQQSLDQGLQFLIQYYNGEERAKGNILERFSAQQFPDLHSELNLSSLELGDSALYFCASSVAYGNEQFFGPGTRLTVL.

The chain employs TRBV7-2 and TRBJ2-7; 9 nucleotides align to TRBD1. This CDR3 spans 15 amino acids. J lost 3 bases, V lost 7 bases, and 10 bases had no gene match. Germline V gives CDR1 SGHTA, CDR2 FQGNSA. CDR3 region: CASTPRETGGYEQYF. For the CDR3, the DNA is TGTGCCAGCACCCCAAGGGAGACAGGGGGCTACGAGCAGTACTTC.

This clonotype showed up just a few times. The rearrangement uses TRBV28 and TRBJ2-5; D is possibly TRBD1 (6 bases). Trimming shortened V by 6 bases and J by 5 bases, and 25 bases separated the two germline ends. The germline V gene has CDR1 MDHEN and CDR2 SYDVKM. This CDR3 has 17 amino acids. Here the CDR3 reads CASRTTLSLGARETQYF. As DNA, the CDR3 is TGTGCCAGCAGAACTACACTGAGTCTGGGGGCGAGGGAGACCCAGTACTTC.

In this sample, this clonotype turned up a few times. This chain links TRBV2 with TRBJ2-1, with 8 bases matching TRBD2. V dropped 5 bases and J dropped 8; count of bases not matched to a gene: 8. Germline V lookup: CDR1 SNHLY, CDR2 FYNNEI. CDR3 length: 14 residues. This CDR3 is CASSPGLGYDEQFF. In DNA, the CDR3 is TGTGCCAGCAGTCCGGGACTAGGATACGATGAGCAGTTCTTC.

The V gene is TRBV20-1, the J gene TRBJ2-5; D might be TRBD2 (5 bases). Trimming pared 3 bases from V and 7 bases from J, leaving 18 bases between. The CDR3 covers 14 residues. Germline V gene lookup returns CDR1 DFQATT and CDR2 SNEGSKA (reference sequence). CDR3 residues: CSARYPTTAGTQYF. CDR3 in DNA: TGCAGTGCTAGGTACCCGACTACCGCCGGGACCCAGTACTTC.

This clonotype was observed at least ten times. The V call is TRBV15, the J call TRBJ2-2, with 9 nucleotides matching TRBD2. The CDR3 runs to 19 residues. Germline V gene data show CDR1 as LNHNV and CDR2 as YYDKDF (reference sequence). V gave up 1 base and J gave up 3 bases; unmatched junction bases: 12. CDR3 sequence reads: CATSRVSAKRGADTGELFF. The CDR3 region has the DNA TGTGCCACCAGCAGAGTGTCTGCCAAGCGGGGGGCCGACACCGGGGAGCTGTTTTTT.

This clonotype has more than one count but fewer than ten. This chain uses TRBV27 with TRBJ2-1, with D tentatively TRBD1 (5 bases). Germline values: CDR1 MNHEY, CDR2 SMNVEV (reference sequence). The CDR3 covers 13 residues. Trimming took off 2 bases at V and 6 bases at J, with 8 bases between the two ends. The chain's CDR3 is CASSLRRANEQFF. As DNA, the CDR3 is TGTGCCAGCAGTTTACGCAGGGCCAATGAGCAGTTCTTC.

The table lists this clonotype with a few counts. The chain combines TRBV20-1 with TRBJ2-7, with D perhaps TRBD1 (5 bases). CDR1 is DFQATT and CDR2 is SNEGSKA in the germline V gene (reference sequence). There are 14 residues in the CDR3. Trimming removed 6 bases at V and 4 bases at J, with 19 bases between. CDR3 sequence (DNA): TGCAGTGCCCCAGATAGGCAGGGCGCGTACGAGCAGTACTTC. Translating it yields CSAPDRQGAYEQYF.

This clonotype appeared a few times. The V call is TRBV7-2, the J call TRBJ2-1; the D call may be TRBD1 or TRBD2 (5 bases each). This CDR3 has 15 amino acids. The V end lost 6 bases, the J end lost 5 bases, and 17 bases lay between the germline ends. Germline assignment: CDR1 SGHTA and CDR2 FQGNSA. Here the CDR3 reads CASRPGSLGDNEQFF. The DNA for the CDR3 is TGTGCCAGCAGGCCCGGAAGCTTGGGGGACAATGAGCAGTTCTTC.

This clonotype was found a few times. This chain uses TRBV6-1 with TRBJ2-7; 8 nucleotides match TRBD1. Germline V gives CDR1 MNHNS, CDR2 SASEGT. This CDR3 contains 13 residues. With 5 bases clipped from V and 7 bases from J, the junction kept 7 bases outside the gene matches. CDR3 amino acids: CASSPTGVWEQYF. As DNA, the CDR3 is TGTGCCAGCAGTCCGACAGGGGTTTGGGAGCAGTACTTC.

This clonotype was observed a handful of times. The gene calls are TRBV6-1 and TRBJ2-5; D unresolved. V was shortened by 6 bases and J by 3 bases, with 11 bases between the two germline ends. Germline CDR1 and CDR2: MNHNS and SASEGT. The CDR3 covers 13 residues. This CDR3 is CASRPNSEETQYF. The CDR3 coding sequence is TGTGCCAGCAGGCCCAACAGTGAAGAGACCCAGTACTTC.

This clonotype showed up just once. This chain joins TRBV30 and TRBJ2-1; unclear D gene. Germline V CDR1 and CDR2: GTSNPN, SVGIG (reference sequence). V was shortened by 2 bases and J by 9 bases, with 8 bases between the two germline ends. This CDR3 has 11 residues. As DNA, the CDR3 is TGTGCCTGGAGTATAGCTGCTGAGCAGTTCTTC. Translation: CAWSIAAEQFF.

This clonotype was counted a few times. The chain couples TRBV6-6 to TRBJ1-1; D not resolved. The CDR3 loop spans 13 amino acids. The germline gives CDR1 MNHNY, CDR2 SVGAGI (reference sequence). V was pared by 7 bases and J by 6 bases, with 15 bases between. The CDR3 loop reads CASTAHPTAEAFF. The CDR3 DNA follows: TGTGCCAGCACCGCCCACCCAACCGCTGAAGCTTTCTTT.

CDR3 in amino acids: CASSPPPSGELFF. In nucleotides, the CDR3 is TGTGCCAGCAGCCCCCCTCCGTCCGGGGAGCTGTTTTTT. This sequence joins TRBV12-3 or TRBV12-4 and TRBJ2-2; no clear D gene. V shed 6 bases and J shed 6 bases, with 11 bases lying between them. The CDR3 length is 13 residues.

This clonotype has more than one count but fewer than ten. V and J are TRBV27 and TRBJ2-1, with 10 bases lining up with TRBD1. V shed 10 bases and J 7 bases; nucleotides not matched to a gene: 13. Germline V gives CDR1 MNHEY, CDR2 SMNVEV (reference sequence). The CDR3 consists of 15 residues. The CDR3, as DNA: TGTGCCACCAGAGGGGGACAGGGGATGGGTAATGAGCAGTTCTTC. It codes for CATRGGQGMGNEQFF.

The chain combines TRBV5-1 with TRBJ2-1, with D unclear. This CDR3 has 13 amino acids. V shed 2 bases and J shed 5 bases, with 8 bases lying between them. CDR1 and CDR2 from the germline V gene are SGHRS and YFSETQ. CDR3 sequence: CASSLIVNNEQFF. CDR3 coding DNA: TGCGCCAGCAGCTTAATAGTTAACAATGAGCAGTTCTTC. The whole variable domain, remainder taken from reference TRBV5-1 and TRBJ2-1, is KAGVTQTPRYLIKTRGQQVTLSCSPISGHRSVSWYQQTPGQGLQFLFEYFSETQRNKGNFPGRFSGRQFSNSRSEMNVSTLELGDSALYLCASSLIVNNEQFFGPGTRLTVL.

This clonotype was seen a handful of times. This rearrangement joins TRBV11-1 to TRBJ2-2, with D hard to call. V was trimmed by 4 bases and J by 0 bases, leaving 12 bases between them. The CDR3 totals 16 residues. The germline gives CDR1 SGHAT, CDR2 FQDESV (reference sequence). CDR3 coding DNA: TGTGCCAGCAGCTGGATAGGCCTCACGAACACCGGGGAGCTGTTTTTT. Its translation: CASSWIGLTNTGELFF.

The table lists this clonotype with many counts. The rearrangement links TRBV20-1 to TRBJ2-7; TRBD2 agrees at 7 bases. Germline trimming cut 6 bases from V and 2 bases from J; bases unmatched to any gene: 7. There are 13 residues in the CDR3. Germline values: CDR1 DFQATT, CDR2 SNEGSKA (reference sequence). CDR3 coding DNA: TGCAGTGCATACAGCGGGGAGACCTACGAGCAGTACTTC. Its translation: CSAYSGETYEQYF.

This clonotype was seen only a few times. V gene TRBV25-1 combines with J gene TRBJ2-5, with D maybe TRBD1 (6 bases). The germline V gene has CDR1 MGHDK and CDR2 SYGVNS. CDR3 length: 12 residues. Trimming pared 8 bases from V and 4 bases from J, leaving 11 bases between. The CDR3 protein is CASSGQTETQYF. The CDR3 DNA sequence: TGTGCCAGCTCAGGACAGACAGAGACCCAGTACTTC.

The gene calls are TRBV6-2 or TRBV6-3 and TRBJ2-5, with D perhaps matching TRBD1 (6 bases). Germline V gene data show CDR1 as MNHEY and CDR2 as SVGEGT. Trimming cost V 4 bases and J 0 bases, with 9 bases left between them. The CDR3 is 14 residues long. CDR3 nucleotides: TGTGCCAGCAGTTCTACAGGGAACCAAGAGACCCAGTACTTC. Protein sequence: CASSSTGNQETQYF.

This clonotype was seen only a few times. The chain couples TRBV11-2 to TRBJ2-1, with TRBD2 identical over 16 bases. The CDR3 has 18 residues. V shed 2 bases, J shed 9 bases, and the junction held 10 bases outside the gene matches. Per germline, CDR1 SGHAT and CDR2 FQNNGV. CDR3 sequence: CASSLLSSGTSGRGEQFF. For the CDR3, the DNA is TGTGCCAGCAGCTTACTCTCCTCCGGGACTAGCGGGAGGGGTGAGCAGTTCTTC.

This clonotype was seen only a few times. This chain uses TRBV11-2 with TRBJ2-2; 13 positions match TRBD2. V lost 4 bases, J lost 4 bases, and 9 bases stayed unmatched. The CDR3 runs 18 residues. Germline CDR1 SGHAT, CDR2 FQNNGV. DNA for the CDR3: TGTGCCAGCAGCTCGAGGTGGGGACTAGCGGGACTCACCGGGGAGCTGTTTTTT. As protein: CASSSRWGLAGLTGELFF. Full variable domain (rest looked up from reference TRBV11-2 and TRBJ2-2): EAGVAQSPRYKIIEKRQSVAFWCNPISGHATLYWYQQILGQGPKLLIQFQNNGVVDDSQLPKDRFSAERLKGVDSTLKIQPAKLEDSAVYLCASSSRWGLAGLTGELFFGEGSRLTVL.

This clonotype has a handful of counts. The chain has TRBV4-3 and TRBJ1-1; the match to TRBD1 covers 7 bases. The germline V gene has CDR1 LGHNA and CDR2 YSLEER. J lost 4 bases, V lost 1 base, and 9 bases had no gene match. This CDR3 contains 16 residues. Written as DNA, the CDR3 is TGCGCCAGCAGCCAAGGCCGACAGGGCCCATCCACTGAAGCTTTCTTT. This encodes CASSQGRQGPSTEAFF.